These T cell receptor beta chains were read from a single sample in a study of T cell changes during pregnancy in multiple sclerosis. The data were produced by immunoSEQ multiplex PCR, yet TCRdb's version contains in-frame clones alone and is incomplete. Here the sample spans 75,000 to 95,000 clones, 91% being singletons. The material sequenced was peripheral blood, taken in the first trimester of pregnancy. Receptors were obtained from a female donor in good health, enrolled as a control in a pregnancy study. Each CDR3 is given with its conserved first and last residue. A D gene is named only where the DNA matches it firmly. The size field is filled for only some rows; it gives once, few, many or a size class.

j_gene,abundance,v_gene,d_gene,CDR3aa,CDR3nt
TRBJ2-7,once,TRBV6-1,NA,CASADSFYEQYF,TGTGCCAGCGCAGACAGCTTCTACGAGCAGTACTTC
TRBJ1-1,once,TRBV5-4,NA,CASTRRGGHTEAFF,TGTGCCAGCACGCGAAGGGGGGGACACACTGAAGCTTTCTTT
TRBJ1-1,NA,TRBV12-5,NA,CASGPQGGTEAFF,TGTGCTAGTGGCCCCCAAGGGGGCACTGAAGCTTTCTTT
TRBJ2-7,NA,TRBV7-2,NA,CASSLGVQAQTYEQYF,TGTGCCAGCAGCTTAGGGGTCCAGGCCCAAACCTACGAGCAGTACTTC
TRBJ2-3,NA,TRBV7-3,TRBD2,CASSLAGAGDTQYF,TGTGCCAGCAGCCTAGCGGGGGCGGGGGATACGCAGTATTTT
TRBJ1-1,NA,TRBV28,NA,CASSLAPGHTEAFF,TGTGCCAGCAGCTTGGCCCCAGGGCACACTGAAGCTTTCTTT
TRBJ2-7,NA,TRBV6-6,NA,CASRSGGGGHEQYF,TGTGCCAGCAGATCTGGTGGAGGGGGCCACGAGCAGTACTTC
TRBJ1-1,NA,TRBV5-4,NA,CASSPRSGMNTEAFF,TGTGCCAGCAGTCCTCGCTCAGGGATGAACACTGAAGCTTTCTTT
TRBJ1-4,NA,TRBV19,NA,CASSIIGGNEKLFF,TGTGCCAGTAGTATAATCGGCGGAAATGAAAAACTGTTTTTT
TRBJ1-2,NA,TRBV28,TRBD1,CASSLGGTGGLLDGYTF,TGTGCCAGCAGTTTAGGCGGGACAGGGGGCCTGCTGGATGGCTACACCTTC
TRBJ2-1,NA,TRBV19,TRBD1,CASSTAWTGNLIF,TGTGCCAGTAGTACCGCCTGGACAGGGAATTTAATCTTC
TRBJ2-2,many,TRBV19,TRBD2,CASSKGTSGAHTGELFF,TGTGCCAGTAGTAAGGGTACTAGCGGGGCCCACACCGGGGAGCTGTTTTTT
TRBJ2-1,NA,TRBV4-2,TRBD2,CASSQWGGRRVNEQFF,TGTGCCAGCAGCCAATGGGGGGGGAGGAGGGTCAATGAGCAGTTCTTC
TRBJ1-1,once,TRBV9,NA,CASSVTPGQSTEAFF,TGTGCCAGCAGCGTAACCCCTGGACAGTCCACGGAAGCTTTCTTT
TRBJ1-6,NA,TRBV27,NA,CASSRSGARSYNSPLHF,TGTGCCAGCAGTCGGTCTGGGGCGCGATCCTATAATTCACCCCTCCACTTT
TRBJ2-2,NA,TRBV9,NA,CASSVSSWGRSNTGELFF,TGTGCCAGCAGCGTAAGTTCTTGGGGGCGGTCGAACACCGGGGAGCTGTTTTTT
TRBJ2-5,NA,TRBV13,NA,CASSLVVEETQYF,TGTGCCAGCAGCTTAGTAGTCGAAGAGACCCAGTACTTC
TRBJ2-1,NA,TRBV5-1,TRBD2,CASSFPASGGKEQFF,TGCGCCAGCAGCTTCCCGGCTAGCGGGGGTAAGGAGCAGTTCTTC
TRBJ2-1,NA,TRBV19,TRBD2,CASSISGGGYNEQFF,TGTGCCAGTAGTATTAGCGGGGGGGGATACAATGAGCAGTTCTTC
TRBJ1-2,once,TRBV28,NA,CASSGTVEGYGYTF,TGTGCCAGCAGCGGCACAGTGGAAGGCTATGGCTACACCTTC
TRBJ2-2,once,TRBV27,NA,CASKTGLAGELFF,TGTGCCAGCAAAACGGGGTTGGCCGGGGAGCTGTTTTTT
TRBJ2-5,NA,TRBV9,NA,CASSATLEETQYF,TGTGCCAGCAGCGCCACACTAGAAGAGACCCAGTACTTC
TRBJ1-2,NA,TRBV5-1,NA,CASSPQGMSEGYTF,TGCGCCAGCAGCCCACAGGGAATGTCGGAGGGCTACACCTTC
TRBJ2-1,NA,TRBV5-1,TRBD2,CASSLGGGGARDEQFF,TGCGCCAGCAGCTTGGGCGGCGGGGGGGCCAGAGATGAGCAGTTCTTC
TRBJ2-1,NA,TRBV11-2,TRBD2,CASQGGLADNEQFF,TGTGCCAGCCAGGGTGGGCTAGCGGACAATGAGCAGTTCTTC
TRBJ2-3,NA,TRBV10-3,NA,CAISDGQEVDTQYF,TGTGCCATCAGTGATGGCCAGGAGGTGGATACGCAGTATTTT
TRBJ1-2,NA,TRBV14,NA,CASSQVNRADHYGYTF,TGTGCCAGCAGCCAAGTTAACAGGGCCGATCACTATGGCTACACCTTC
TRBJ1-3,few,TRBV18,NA,CASSPPFPGISGNTIYF,TGTGCCAGCTCACCACCCTTCCCAGGGATCTCTGGAAACACCATATATTTT
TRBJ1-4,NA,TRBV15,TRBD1,CATSRASGQGEEKLFF,TGTGCCACCAGCAGAGCCTCCGGACAGGGGGAAGAAAAACTGTTTTTT
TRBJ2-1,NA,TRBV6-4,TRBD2,CASSPSGGEQFF,TGTGCCAGCAGCCCCAGCGGGGGTGAGCAGTTCTTC
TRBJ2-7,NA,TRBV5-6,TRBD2,CASSSGAGDPYEQYF,TGTGCCAGCAGCTCAGGCGCGGGGGACCCCTACGAGCAGTACTTC
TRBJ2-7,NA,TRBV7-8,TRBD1,CASRPGQSYEQYF,TGTGCCAGCCGACCGGGACAGTCCTACGAGCAGTACTTC
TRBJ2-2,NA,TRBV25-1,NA,CASRTAGELFF,TGTGCCAGCAGAACAGCCGGGGAGCTGTTTTTT
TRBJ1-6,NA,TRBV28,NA,CATSDGLNSPLHF,TGTGCCACCTCTGACGGGTTGAATTCACCCCTCCACTTT
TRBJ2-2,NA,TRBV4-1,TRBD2,CASSQQGGGMLAGELFF,TGCGCCAGCAGCCAACAAGGCGGGGGAATGTTGGCCGGGGAGCTGTTTTTT
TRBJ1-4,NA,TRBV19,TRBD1,CASMRTGWNEKLFF,TGTGCCAGTATGAGGACAGGGTGGAATGAAAAACTGTTTTTT
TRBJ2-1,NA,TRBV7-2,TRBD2,CASSLVVGRGGHNEQFF,TGTGCCAGCAGCTTAGTCGTGGGGCGGGGGGGTCACAATGAGCAGTTCTTC